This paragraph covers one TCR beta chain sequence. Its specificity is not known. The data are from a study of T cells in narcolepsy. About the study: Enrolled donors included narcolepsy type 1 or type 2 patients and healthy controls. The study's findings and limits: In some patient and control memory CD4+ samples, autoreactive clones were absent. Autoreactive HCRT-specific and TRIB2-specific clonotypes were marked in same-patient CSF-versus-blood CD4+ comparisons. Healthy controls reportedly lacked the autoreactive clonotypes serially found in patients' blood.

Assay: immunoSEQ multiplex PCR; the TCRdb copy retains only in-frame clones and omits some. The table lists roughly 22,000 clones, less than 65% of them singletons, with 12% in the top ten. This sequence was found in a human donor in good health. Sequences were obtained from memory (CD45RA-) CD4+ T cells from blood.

The CDR3 DNA follows: TGTGCCAGCAGTTATTCTAGGGCGTCAGATACGCAGTATTTT. Residues: CASSYSRASDTQYF. This chain joins TRBV7-2 and TRBJ2-3; D call uncertain. CDR1 is SGHTA, CDR2 FQGNSA, per germline. This CDR3 region has 14 residues. The ends were cut back, 6 bases at V and 4 bases at J, with 14 bases in the middle.